A single sample gave rise to the 18 T cell receptor beta chains below, sequenced in a study of shared clonotypes between healthy human individuals. Assay used: immunoSEQ multiplex PCR; TCRdb lists only in-frame clones, some missing. The top ten clones hold approximately 0.057% of a sample with roughly 650,000 clones, roughly 97% of them seen once. Input material: naive CD4+ T cells sorted from blood. Described subset: CD45RA+ positively selected. The receptor source for this set is a woman in her thirties in good health.

J is TRBJ2-1 and V is TRBV5-1; 8 bases line up with TRBD1. The CDR3 runs 17 residues. Trimming cost V 1 base and J 2 bases; bases outside gene matches: 8. Germline V gives CDR1 SGHRS, CDR2 YFSETQ. CDR3 in DNA: TGCGCCAGCAGCTTGTTGGCAACAGGGGGGACCTACAATGAGCAGTTCTTC. Protein: CASSLLATGGTYNEQFF.

The rearrangement links TRBV2 to TRBJ1-5; D ambiguous. V shed 7 bases and J shed 2 bases, with 9 bases lying between them. The CDR3 runs to 13 residues. Per the germline V gene, CDR1 is SNHLY and CDR2 is FYNNEI. For the CDR3, the DNA is TGTGCCAGCATGCCGGTGGGCAATCAGCCCCAGCATTTT. Its protein product is CASMPVGNQPQHF.

The gene calls are TRBV6-1 and TRBJ1-1; D is unresolved. The ends were cut back, 0 bases at V and 1 base at J, with 3 bases in the middle. The germline CDR1 and CDR2 sequences are MNHNS and SASEGT. This CDR3 spans 13 amino acids. The CDR3 DNA follows: TGTGCCAGCAGTGAAGCGAAGAACACTGAAGCTTTCTTT. The encoded protein is CASSEAKNTEAFF.

J is TRBJ1-4 and V is TRBV6-5; D is uncertain. Germline lookup yields CDR1 MNHEY and CDR2 SVGAGI. The CDR3 is 13 residues long. The ends were cut back, 0 bases at V and 4 bases at J, with 3 bases in the middle. The CDR3 loop reads CASSYSFNEKLFF. The CDR3 DNA follows: TGTGCCAGCAGTTACTCGTTTAATGAAAAACTGTTTTTT.

The chain combines TRBV7-9 with TRBJ2-2; 15 bases agree with TRBD2. The germline gives CDR1 SEHNR, CDR2 FQNEAQ (reference sequence). V gave up 10 bases and J gave up 6 bases; unmatched junction bases: 9. The CDR3 extends over 16 amino acids. DNA for the CDR3: TGTGCCACCGACGGACTAGCGGGAGGGTTTCCCGGGGAGCTGTTTTTT. This encodes CATDGLAGGFPGELFF. The full variable domain, completed using reference TRBV7-9 and TRBJ2-2, is DTGVSQNPRHKITKRGQNVTFRCDPISEHNRLYWYRQTLGQGPEFLTYFQNEAQLEKSRLLSDRFSAERPKGSFSTLEIQRTEQGDSAMYLCATDGLAGGFPGELFFGEGSRLTVL.

This sequence joins TRBV4-1 and TRBJ1-4, with TRBD1 as a possible D gene (5 bases). Trimming pared 6 bases from V and 8 bases from J, leaving 22 bases between. The CDR3 loop spans 16 amino acids. Germline V gene sequence: CDR1 MGHRA, CDR2 YSYEKL. The CDR3 DNA reads as TGCGCCAGCAGATTCCAACCGGGACCCCCGCGAGAAAAACTGTTTTTT. Residues: CASRFQPGPPREKLFF.

This chain connects TRBV28 to TRBJ2-3; 7 nucleotides match TRBD2. Germline CDR1 MDHEN, CDR2 SYDVKM. The length of the CDR3 is 13 residues. J gave up 2 bases and V 6 bases, and 2 bases lay outside the gene matches. CDR3 in DNA: TGTGCCAGCAGGGCGGGGGTCACAGATACGCAGTATTTT. It yields the protein CASRAGVTDTQYF.

The chain combines TRBV7-9 with TRBJ2-5; 10 bases fit TRBD2. From germline, CDR1 is SEHNR and CDR2 FQNEAQ (reference sequence). This CDR3 is 15 amino acids long. Trimming at V came to 5 bases and at J to 5 bases, leaving 8 bases not matched to a gene. This chain's CDR3 is CASSPLAGAVETQYF. The DNA for the CDR3 is TGTGCCAGCAGCCCGCTAGCGGGAGCGGTTGAGACCCAGTACTTC. The whole variable domain, remainder taken from reference TRBV7-9 and TRBJ2-5, is DTGVSQNPRHKITKRGQNVTFRCDPISEHNRLYWYRQTLGQGPEFLTYFQNEAQLEKSRLLSDRFSAERPKGSFSTLEIQRTEQGDSAMYLCASSPLAGAVETQYFGPGTRLLVL.

This chain links TRBV6-1 with TRBJ2-7; 7 bases map to TRBD1. Germline CDR1 reads MNHNS; CDR2 reads SASEGT. This CDR3 comprises 14 residues. J lost 1 base, V lost 2 bases, and 2 bases had no gene match. CDR3 sequence: CASSEQGESYEQYF. The CDR3 DNA is TGTGCCAGCAGTGAACAGGGGGAGTCCTACGAGCAGTACTTC.

The chain is built from TRBV10-3 and TRBJ1-1, with D possibly TRBD1 on 6 matching bases. Trimming took off 3 bases at V and 5 bases at J, with 10 bases between the two ends. The germline V gene has CDR1 ENHRY and CDR2 SYGVKD. The CDR3 contains 13 residues. CDR3 sequence: CAISDWGLTEAFF. The CDR3 DNA is TGTGCCATCAGTGATTGGGGGCTGACTGAAGCTTTCTTT.

In DNA, the CDR3 is TGTGCCAGCAGCTTGGGATCAGGCTACTACGAGCAGTACTTC. Its translation is CASSLGSGYYEQYF. The chain combines TRBV5-8 with TRBJ2-7; the D is unclear. Germline lookup yields CDR1 SGHTS and CDR2 YDEGEE. The V and J ends lost 0 bases and 3 bases respectively, with 10 bases between them. The CDR3 contains 14 residues.

The genes are TRBV27 and TRBJ2-7, with D possibly TRBD2 on 6 matching bases. CDR1 and CDR2 from the germline V gene are MNHEY and SMNVEV (reference sequence). This CDR3 comprises 15 residues. V lost 8 bases to trimming and J lost 3 bases, with 20 bases between them. CDR3 DNA sequence: TGTGCCAGCGGTTCAAAGCGGGCCATTCACTACGAGCAGTACTTC. It codes for CASGSKRAIHYEQYF.

DNA of the CDR3: TGTGCCAGCAGCGATTCCAGACAGGGATCCCCTGGAAACACCATATATTTT. It is translated as CASSDSRQGSPGNTIYF. The chain employs TRBV7-2 and TRBJ1-3; TRBD1 matches 7 bases. V lost 5 bases, J lost 2 bases, and 12 bases stayed unmatched. The CDR3 is 17 residues long. Germline CDR1 SGHTA, CDR2 FQGNSA.

As for this clone: This CDR3 is also generated by other DNA sequences in the sample. The CDR3 region has the DNA TGTGCCAGCAGTGGACAGGGGGTTCCCCAGGAGACCCAGTACTTC. It is translated as CASSGQGVPQETQYF. The chain joins TRBV2 to TRBJ2-5, with 9 bases identical to TRBD1. This CDR3 comprises 15 residues. Germline V CDR1 and CDR2: SNHLY, FYNNEI. V was clipped by 4 bases and J by 5 bases; unmatched bases: 8.

J is TRBJ2-2 and V is TRBV12-5; 8 nucleotides agree with TRBD1. With 6 bases clipped from V and 3 bases from J, the junction kept 12 bases outside the gene matches. CDR1 and CDR2 from the germline V gene are LGHNT and FRNRAP. CDR3 length: 17 amino acids. In DNA form, the CDR3 reads TGTGCTAGTGGCCCCGGACAGGGTGCTGTGGACACCGGGGAGCTGTTTTTT. Translating gives CASGPGQGAVDTGELFF.

The J gene is TRBJ2-2, the V gene TRBV29-1; weak D call: TRBD1 (6 bases). CDR3 length equals 13 residues. Germline-derived CDR1 and CDR2 are SQVTM and ANQGSEA. Deletions cut 5 bases from V and 7 bases from J, with 14 bases between. Here the CDR3 DNA reads TGCAGCGTTTCGAGGGAAGGGGGCGGGGAGCTGTTTTTT. This encodes CSVSREGGGELFF.

The chain joins TRBV9 to TRBJ2-1; D is perhaps TRBD2 (6 bases). This CDR3 has 15 amino acids. Trimming took off 2 bases at V and 8 bases at J, with 17 bases between the two ends. Per the germline V gene, CDR1 is SGDLS and CDR2 is YYNGEE. In DNA form, the CDR3 reads TGTGCCAGCAGCGTTAGTACACTAGCCGTCCATGAGCAGTTCTTC. Translated: CASSVSTLAVHEQFF.

This rearrangement joins TRBV10-3 to TRBJ1-3; a possible D gene is TRBD1 (5 bases). The V gene lost 7 bases and the J gene lost 4 bases, with 11 bases spanning the gap. The germline CDR1 and CDR2 sequences are ENHRY and SYGVKD. This CDR3 has 13 residues. This CDR3 is CAIKGAMGNTIYF. The CDR3, as DNA: TGTGCCATCAAAGGGGCCATGGGAAACACCATATATTTT.